Listed below are T cell receptor beta chains from one sample, sequenced in a study of Ad26.COV2.S vaccination and SARS-CoV-2 variants. TCRdb's table, derived via immunoSEQ multiplex PCR, lists solely in-frame clones and lacks some. The data hold 410,000 or so clones, with over 75% observed a single time. This specimen was peripheral blood, taken in a trial of Ad26.COV2.S vaccine versus placebo. The receptors here all came from a person between 18 and 65 years old who received the Ad26.COV2.S COVID-19 vaccine or a placebo. Each CDR3 is given with its conserved first and last residue. A D gene is named only where the DNA matches it firmly. The size of a clone is reported for some rows only, either as once, few or many, or as a class for expanded clones.

v_gene	abundance	j_gene	d_gene	CDR3aa	CDR3nt
TRBV7-2	-	TRBJ1-6	-	CASSSGTLESPLHF	TGTGCCAGCAGCTCGGGGACCTTAGAGTCACCCCTCCACTTT
TRBV5-1	-	TRBJ2-1	-	CASSSDQGLNEQFF	TGCGCCAGCAGCTCAGATCAGGGCCTAAATGAGCAGTTCTTC
TRBV18	-	TRBJ2-3	-	CASSTIGVTDTQYF	TGTGCCAGCTCCACCATCGGGGTTACAGATACGCAGTATTTT
TRBV9	-	TRBJ2-1	-	CASSFSQGNEQFF	TGTGCCAGCAGCTTCAGCCAGGGCAATGAGCAGTTCTTC
TRBV30	-	TRBJ1-6	-	CAWTQQEVTSSYNSPLHF	TGTGCCTGGACCCAACAAGAAGTAACAAGCTCCTATAATTCACCCCTCCACTTT
TRBV14	-	TRBJ1-2	-	CASSQVTVGGYTF	TGTGCCAGCAGCCAAGTTACAGTTGGCGGCTACACCTTC
TRBV19	-	TRBJ1-2	-	CASSVGHPNYGYTF	TGTGCCAGTAGTGTTGGACATCCCAACTATGGCTACACCTTC
TRBV5-8	-	TRBJ1-3	-	CASSLVVGGSPTYSGNTIYF	TGTGCCAGCAGCTTGGTTGTAGGTGGGTCCCCTACCTACTCTGGAAACACCATATATTTT
TRBV30	-	TRBJ2-7	-	CAQAGGGNYEQYF	TGTGCCCAGGCTGGGGGTGGGAACTACGAGCAGTACTTC
TRBV5-5	-	TRBJ2-5	TRBD1	CASSTTGVETQYF	TGTGCCAGCAGCACGACAGGGGTTGAGACCCAGTACTTC
TRBV18	-	TRBJ2-7	TRBD1	CASSPSGQVSSYEQYF	TGTGCCAGCTCACCCTCGGGACAGGTCAGCTCCTACGAGCAGTACTTC
TRBV19	-	TRBJ1-5	-	CASSTRGELLWPQHF	TGTGCCAGTAGTACCCGAGGAGAGTTGCTTTGGCCCCAGCATTTT
TRBV11-2	-	TRBJ2-2	-	CASSLDDLGGLGELFF	TGTGCCAGCAGCTTAGACGATTTGGGGGGCCTCGGGGAGCTGTTTTTT
TRBV5-4	-	TRBJ2-7	-	CASSPVASYEQYF	TGTGCCAGCAGCCCGGTCGCCAGCTACGAGCAGTACTTC
TRBV30	once	TRBJ2-2	TRBD2	CAWSGRLLTGELFF	TGTGCCTGGAGCGGGAGGTTACTAACCGGGGAGCTGTTTTTT
TRBV10-1	-	TRBJ2-7	TRBD2	CASSESRGGIYEQYF	TGCGCCAGCAGTGAGTCCCGGGGGGGTATCTACGAGCAGTACTTC
TRBV6-5	few	TRBJ1-1	TRBD1	CASSYLRTGGNTEAFF	TGTGCCAGCAGTTACCTAAGGACAGGGGGAAACACTGAAGCTTTCTTT
TRBV27	-	TRBJ1-1	-	CASRTGVGTEAFF	TGTGCCAGCAGAACGGGGGTTGGCACTGAAGCTTTCTTT
TRBV19	-	TRBJ1-5	-	CASSRFRQGSQPQHF	TGTGCCAGTAGCCGTTTCAGGCAGGGCAGTCAGCCCCAGCATTTT
TRBV3-1/TRBV3-2	few	TRBJ1-3	-	CASSQRAEGVAIYF	TGTGCCAGCAGCCAGAGGGCAGAGGGTGTTGCCATATATTTT
TRBV4-1	-	TRBJ2-3	-	CASSQDRAGPYTQYF	TGCGCCAGCAGCCAAGACCGCGCGGGACCATATACGCAGTATTTT
TRBV9	-	TRBJ1-2	-	CASRRSGTNYGYTF	TGTGCCAGCAGGCGAAGCGGCACTAACTATGGCTACACCTTC
TRBV5-1	-	TRBJ1-1	-	CASSPGQYSTNTEAFF	TGCGCCAGCAGCCCAGGACAGTATTCTACTAACACTGAAGCTTTCTTT
TRBV5-4	-	TRBJ2-1	-	CASSLRAMSEQFF	TGTGCCAGCAGCTTGCGGGCTATGAGTGAGCAGTTCTTC
TRBV5-4	-	TRBJ1-2	TRBD1	CASSSIATTGAGGYTF	TGTGCCAGCAGCTCGATAGCAACTACAGGGGCCGGTGGCTACACCTTC
TRBV3-1/TRBV3-2	-	TRBJ1-4	-	CASSLLGEKLFF	TGTGCCAGCAGCCTCCTCGGGGAAAAACTGTTTTTT
TRBV5-4	-	TRBJ2-3	-	CASSQTTDTQYF	TGTGCCAGCAGCCAAACGACAGATACGCAGTATTTT
TRBV7-2	-	TRBJ2-3	TRBD2	CASRGTSGSINTQYF	TGTGCCAGCAGGGGGACTAGCGGGAGTATAAATACGCAGTATTTT
TRBV6-5	-	TRBJ1-2	-	CASSYRNTRSYGYTF	TGTGCCAGCAGTTACCGCAACACTCGGAGTTATGGCTACACCTTC
TRBV6-2/TRBV6-3	-	TRBJ1-2	TRBD1	CASSPRPGQGDYGYTF	TGTGCCAGCAGCCCCCGTCCGGGACAGGGGGACTATGGCTACACCTTC
TRBV7-9	-	TRBJ2-7	-	CASTMGNEQYF	TGTGCCAGCACCATGGGGAACGAGCAGTACTTC
TRBV6-2/TRBV6-3	few	TRBJ2-2	TRBD2	CASSAGGYTGELFF	TGTGCCAGCAGTGCCGGGGGGTACACCGGGGAGCTGTTTTTT
TRBV9	-	TRBJ1-2	-	CASSRDILNYGYTF	TGTGCCAGCAGCCGAGACATCCTTAACTATGGCTACACCTTC
TRBV27	-	TRBJ2-5	-	CASSPQGIETQYF	TGTGCCAGCAGTCCCCAGGGTATAGAGACCCAGTACTTC
TRBV18	few	TRBJ1-4	-	CASSLDRREKLFF	TGTGCCAGCTCACTTGACAGGCGTGAAAAACTGTTTTTT
TRBV7-6	-	TRBJ2-2	TRBD2	CASSLSQAGFANTGELFF	TGTGCCAGCAGCTTAAGTCAAGCGGGGTTCGCGAACACCGGGGAGCTGTTTTTT
TRBV2	-	TRBJ2-7	TRBD2	CASSFTSGVSYEQYF	TGTGCCAGCAGTTTTACTAGCGGAGTCTCCTACGAGCAGTACTTC
TRBV11-2	-	TRBJ2-1	-	CASSLVLSENNEQFF	TGTGCCAGCAGCTTAGTTTTGTCGGAGAACAATGAGCAGTTCTTC
TRBV4-3	-	TRBJ1-4	-	CASSQDLQGSTNEKLFF	TGCGCCAGCAGCCAAGATCTCCAGGGCTCAACTAATGAAAAACTGTTTTTT
TRBV9	-	TRBJ2-3	-	CASSVVDGPQYF	TGTGCCAGCAGCGTAGTGGACGGTCCGCAGTATTTT
TRBV4-1	-	TRBJ2-7	-	CASSQEGSGYEQYF	TGCGCCAGCAGCCAAGAGGGGTCGGGCTACGAGCAGTACTTC
TRBV2	-	TRBJ2-3	-	CASIGGNTDTQYF	TGTGCCAGCATCGGGGGTAACACAGATACGCAGTATTTT